This T cell receptor beta chain is from a study of T cells of healthy individuals. The trim removed 0 bases at V and 1 base at J, leaving 2 bases unmatched. CDR1 is KGHSH, CDR2 LQKENI, per germline. The CDR3 is made up of 16 amino acids. This clonotype was recorded many times. TCRdb re-derived calls from the 5' RACE reads in MiXCR, one entry per CDR3 protein. The sample has 85,000 to 100,000 distinct CDR3 sequences; about 16% are singletons. The rearrangement uses TRBV18 and TRBJ2-3; TRBD2 matches at 9 bases. This sequence originates from a human donor in good health. The CDR3 reads CASSPPQRGGTDTQYF. The CDR3 region has the DNA TGTGCCAGCTCACCACCCCAGCGGGGGGGCACAGATACGCAGTATTTT.